The clone carrying this T cell receptor beta chain has more than one count but fewer than ten. What it binds is not known. MiXCR was run by TCRdb on the reads, yielding one entry per CDR3 protein. The table has some 590,000 distinct CDR3 sequences, around 40% seen once. The data belong to a study of T cell repertoires in cytomegalovirus infection. CDR3 length: 15 amino acids. Looked up from germline, CDR1 is SGHRS and CDR2 is YFSETQ. J lost 2 bases, V lost 5 bases, and 6 bases had no gene match. The sample was cultured PBMCs, taken from culture after CMV antigen stimulation. This chain joins TRBV5-1 and TRBJ2-3; the match to TRBD2 covers 9 bases. This receptor was identified in a human donor in good health (CMV status not recorded). Some clones in this sample may be carry-over from other donors' samples. CDR3 in amino acids: CASSLLAGITDTQYF. CDR3 sequence (DNA): TGCGCCAGCAGTCTTCTAGCGGGAATCACAGATACGCAGTATTTT.